A single sample gave rise to the 6 T cell receptor beta chains below, sequenced in a study of OX40 agonist ivuxolimab in advanced cancers. The table came from immunoSEQ multiplex PCR; TCRdb's copy has only in-frame clones and leaves some out. The sample comprises about 62,000 clones, 80% to 95% of which are singletons, and 12% rests with the top ten. Sample: CD4+ or CD8+ T cells sorted from blood, taken in a trial of the OX40 agonist ivuxolimab. These receptors came from an adult with an advanced solid tumor such as melanoma, head and neck, liver or kidney cancer.

The V gene is TRBV28, the J gene TRBJ2-3; the D gene is possibly TRBD2 (5 bases). CDR3 length: 15 amino acids. The germline V gene has CDR1 MDHEN and CDR2 SYDVKM. Trimming cost V 3 bases and J 5 bases, with 15 bases left between them. The CDR3, as DNA: TGTGCCAGCAGTTTTATTTCGGCCGGACTAGATACGCAGTATTTT. Encoded protein: CASSFISAGLDTQYF.

The chain links TRBV4-1 to TRBJ2-1; TRBD1 is a possible D gene (7 bases). The length of the CDR3 is 16 residues. CDR1 and CDR2 from the germline V gene are MGHRA and YSYEKL. V was trimmed by 0 bases and J by 4 bases, leaving 13 bases between them. DNA of the CDR3: TGCGCCAGCAGCCAAGAGAAGCAGGGGGGTTACAATGAGCAGTTCTTC. It encodes CASSQEKQGGYNEQFF.

The V call is TRBV9, the J call TRBJ1-2; D remains ambiguous. In germline, CDR1 is SGDLS, CDR2 YYNGEE. The V end was cut by 4 bases, the J end by 4 bases, with 11 bases between. The CDR3 length is 13 residues. CDR3: CASSSGSGYGYTF. The CDR3 coding sequence is TGTGCCAGCAGCTCCGGGTCAGGCTATGGCTACACCTTC.

The chain is built from TRBV4-3 and TRBJ1-2, with TRBD1 matching 10 bases. The CDR3 has 15 residues. Losses at the gene ends were 1 base for V and 4 bases for J; bases not matched to a gene: 3. CDR1 is LGHNA and CDR2 is YSLEER in the germline V gene. CDR3 sequence reads: CASSQGTGGIYGYTF. The CDR3 coding sequence is TGCGCCAGCAGCCAAGGGACAGGGGGAATCTATGGCTACACCTTC.

This chain uses TRBV7-9 with TRBJ2-7; 11 bases map to TRBD1. Germline values: CDR1 SEHNR, CDR2 FQNEAQ (reference sequence). The CDR3 runs to 13 residues. The V gene end was trimmed by 5 bases and the J gene end by 6 bases; junction bases not matched to a gene: 3. The CDR3 is CASSRDRGGEQYF. CDR3 sequence (DNA): TGTGCCAGCAGCCGGGACAGGGGGGGCGAGCAGTACTTC.

This chain joins TRBV19 and TRBJ2-7; D is ambiguous. The V and J ends lost 0 bases and 2 bases respectively, with 14 bases between them. Germline V gene lookup returns CDR1 LNHDA and CDR2 SQIVND (reference sequence). The length of the CDR3 is 16 residues. The CDR3 DNA sequence: TGTGCCAGTAGTATAGATGGATGGACCGCCGCCTACGAGCAGTACTTC. As protein: CASSIDGWTAAYEQYF.